These T cell receptor beta chains were read from a single sample in a study of identical twins. TCRdb processed the 5' RACE reads anew with MiXCR; each CDR3 protein has one entry. Among 400,000 or so distinct CDR3 sequences listed, roughly 9% were seen once. Sequenced material: naive T cells sorted from blood. Receptors were obtained from a woman aged 45-59 years in good health. The CDR3 runs from the conserved cysteine through the conserved F or W. A D gene is named only where the DNA matches it firmly. The size of a clone is reported for some rows only, either as once, few or many, or as a class for expanded clones.

TRBJ2-3	TRBD2	TRBV5-1	many	CASSLGTITDTQYF	TGTGCCAGCAGCTTAGGGACTATAACAGATACGCAGTATTTT
TRBJ2-5	TRBD2	TRBV7-8	-	CASSLGASGWETQYF	TGTGCCAGCAGCTTAGGTGCTAGCGGGTGGGAGACCCAGTACTTC
TRBJ1-1	-	TRBV10-3	once	CAIRAREGMNTEAFF	TGTGCCATCAGGGCACGGGAAGGCATGAACACTGAAGCTTTCTTT
TRBJ2-1	TRBD2	TRBV10-2	-	CASSGGLALEQFF	TGCGCCAGCAGTGGAGGACTAGCTCTCGAGCAGTTCTTC
TRBJ1-2	-	TRBV20-1	-	CSARKAGIQNYGYTF	TGCAGTGCTAGAAAGGCGGGGATCCAGAACTATGGCTACACCTTC
TRBJ2-7	-	TRBV4-2	-	CASSHASGLKPNEQYF	TGTGCCAGCAGCCATGCCTCCGGGCTAAAGCCCAACGAGCAGTACTTC
TRBJ1-3	-	TRBV7-9	few	CASSPKRSSGNTIYF	TGTGCCAGCAGCCCGAAGCGCAGTTCTGGAAACACCATATATTTT
TRBJ2-7	-	TRBV7-9	-	CASSSSPIGQGTEYF	TGTGCCAGCAGCTCCAGTCCCATTGGTCAGGGAACTGAGTACTTC
TRBJ2-5	-	TRBV20-1	few	CSARESATGETQYF	TGCAGTGCTAGGGAGTCAGCCACCGGAGAGACCCAGTACTTC
TRBJ1-2	-	TRBV6-6	-	CASTTDANYGYTF	TGTGCCAGCACGACGGATGCTAACTATGGCTACACCTTC
TRBJ2-3	-	TRBV2	-	CASRPSETHTQYF	TGTGCCAGCAGGCCAAGCGAGACTCATACGCAGTATTTT